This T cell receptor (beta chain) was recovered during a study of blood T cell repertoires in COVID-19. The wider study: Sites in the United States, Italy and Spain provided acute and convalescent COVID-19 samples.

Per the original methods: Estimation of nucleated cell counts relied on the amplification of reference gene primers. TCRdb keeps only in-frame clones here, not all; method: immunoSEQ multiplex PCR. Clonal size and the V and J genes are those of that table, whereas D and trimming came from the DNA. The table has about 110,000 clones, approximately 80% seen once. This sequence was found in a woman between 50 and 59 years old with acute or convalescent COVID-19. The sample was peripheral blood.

CDR3 sequence: CASSLDRVEAFF. The CDR3, as DNA: TGTGCCAGCAGCCTCGACAGGGTAGAAGCTTTCTTT. The chain carries TRBV12-3 or TRBV12-4 and TRBJ1-1; TRBD1 aligns across 7 bases. The CDR3 has 12 residues. J gave up 8 bases and V 6 bases, and 6 bases lay outside the gene matches.